The 17 T cell receptor beta chains reported below all come from one sample, sequenced in a study of blood T cell repertoires in COVID-19. TCRdb's copy holds only in-frame clones and misses some; the assay was immunoSEQ multiplex PCR. The table shows around 260,000 clones, with around 90% occurring only once. The sequenced material came from PBMCs or T cells enriched from blood (not recorded which). All receptors come from a woman aged 30 to 39 who had recovered from COVID-19.

This CDR3 is CATSDRVAGGIDEQYF. Here the CDR3 DNA reads TGTGCCACCAGTGATCGGGTAGCGGGAGGTATCGACGAGCAGTACTTC. The V and J genes are TRBV24-1 and TRBJ2-7; 10 nucleotides line up with TRBD2. With 3 bases clipped from V and 5 bases from J, the junction kept 9 bases outside the gene matches. The CDR3 consists of 16 residues. Germline loops: CDR1 KGHDR, CDR2 SFDVKD.

The V call is TRBV3-1 (or the pseudogene TRBV3-2), the J call TRBJ2-1; D possibly corresponds to TRBD2 (6 bases). Germline V gene lookup returns CDR1 LGHDT and CDR2 YNNKEL (reference sequence). V lost 4 bases and J lost 0, with 16 bases in between. There are 17 residues in the CDR3. CDR3 sequence reads: CASSPPGAVASYNEQFF. CDR3 coding DNA: TGTGCCAGCAGCCCTCCGGGAGCGGTCGCCTCCTACAATGAGCAGTTCTTC.

J is TRBJ1-3 and V is TRBV18; TRBD1 might be the D (6 bases). From germline, CDR1 is KGHSH and CDR2 LQKENI. V was shortened by 4 bases and J by 3 bases, with 10 bases between the two germline ends. The CDR3 loop spans 14 amino acids. The CDR3 nucleotides read TGTGCCAGCTCACTGGACAGATTTGGAAACACCATATATTTT. Its protein is CASSLDRFGNTIYF.

The genes are TRBV18 and TRBJ2-3, with 10 positions matching TRBD2. Germline-derived CDR1 and CDR2 are KGHSH and LQKENI. The CDR3 runs 24 residues. J gave up 7 bases and V 1 base, and 32 bases lay outside the gene matches. Here the CDR3 DNA reads TGTGCCAGCTCACCACTCGGACTAGCGGAGAAATTTGATAGGGCTGTGATCTCTTTACATACGCAGTATTTT. Translation gives CASSPLGLAEKFDRAVISLHTQYF.

The rearrangement joins TRBV6-2 or TRBV6-3 to TRBJ1-1, with D possibly TRBD1 on 5 matching bases. Germline loops: CDR1 MNHEY, CDR2 SVGEGT. Trimming took off 4 bases at V and 5 bases at J, with 14 bases between the two ends. The CDR3 runs to 14 residues. In nucleotides, the CDR3 is TGTGCCAGCAGTTTTCAGGGTGGGCAGACTGAAGCTTTCTTT. Amino acids: CASSFQGGQTEAFF.

V and J are TRBV30 and TRBJ1-1, with 8 bases aligning to TRBD1. V lost 6 bases, J lost 5 bases, and 14 bases stayed unmatched. Germline V gene lookup returns CDR1 GTSNPN and CDR2 SVGIG (reference sequence). The CDR3 is 15 residues long. The CDR3 region is CACRRLTGDWTEAFF. CDR3 sequence (DNA): TGTGCCTGCCGCCGGCTGACAGGGGATTGGACTGAAGCTTTCTTT.

The gene calls are TRBV5-4 and TRBJ2-7; maybe TRBD1 (6 bases). This CDR3 has 15 residues. V shed 1 base and J shed 0 bases, with 11 bases lying between them. Per the germline V gene, CDR1 is SGHNT and CDR2 is YYREEE (reference sequence). The CDR3 protein is CASSLSGAFSYEQYF. The CDR3 DNA reads as TGTGCCAGCAGCTTGTCAGGGGCATTCTCCTACGAGCAGTACTTC.

V gene TRBV6-2 or TRBV6-3 combines with J gene TRBJ2-6; D is uncertain. The CDR3 runs to 15 residues. Germline CDR1 MNHEY, CDR2 SVGEGT. V gave up 3 bases and J gave up 0 bases, with 6 bases separating them. CDR3 residues: CASSYRLSGANVLTF. The CDR3 coding sequence is TGTGCCAGCAGTTATAGACTCTCTGGGGCCAACGTCCTGACTTTC.

The chain employs TRBV28 and TRBJ1-5, with 7 nucleotides matching TRBD1. Looked up from germline, CDR1 is MDHEN and CDR2 is SYDVKM. J was trimmed by 3 bases and V by 10 bases; bases with no gene match: 12. The CDR3 has 15 amino acids. The CDR3 reads CATGRGTDSNQPQHF. DNA for the CDR3: TGTGCCACCGGTAGGGGGACAGATTCCAATCAGCCCCAGCATTTT. The full variable domain, its missing parts supplied by reference TRBV28 and TRBJ1-5, is DVKVTQSSRYLVKRTGEKVFLECVQDMDHENMFWYRQDPGLGLRLIYFSYDVKMKEKGDIPEGYSVSREKKERFSLILESASTNQTSMYLCATGRGTDSNQPQHFGDGTRLSIL.

The genes are TRBV6-5 and TRBJ2-1, with 8 bases aligning to TRBD2. The germline V gene has CDR1 MNHEY and CDR2 SVGAGI. J lost 2 bases, V lost 6 bases, and 6 bases had no gene match. This CDR3 is built from 15 residues. CDR3 region: CASRPLAGAYNEQFF. In DNA, the CDR3 is TGTGCCAGCAGGCCCCTAGCGGGCGCCTACAATGAGCAGTTCTTC.

The chain recombines TRBV18 with TRBJ2-2, with TRBD2 identical over 14 bases. The CDR3 covers 17 residues. The J segment lost 6 bases and the V segment lost 3 bases, leaving 6 bases of the junction unmatched. Germline V gene sequence: CDR1 KGHSH, CDR2 LQKENI. The chain's CDR3 is CASSPGLAGDLPGELFF. The DNA for the CDR3 is TGTGCCAGCTCACCGGGACTAGCGGGAGATCTTCCCGGGGAGCTGTTTTTT.

This clone was picked up a small number of times. The chain carries TRBV5-4 and TRBJ1-4; 10 bases match TRBD1. The V and J ends lost 0 bases and 12 bases, in that order; junction bases with no gene match: 2. Germline CDR1 reads SGHNT; CDR2 reads YYREEE (reference sequence). The CDR3 covers 13 residues. The CDR3 DNA reads as TGTGCCAGCAGCTTGGGGGACAGGGGACAACTGTTTTTT. Translation gives CASSLGDRGQLFF.

The rearrangement links TRBV7-9 to TRBJ1-2; D possibly corresponds to TRBD1 (5 bases). This CDR3 has 15 amino acids. V was shortened by 1 base and J by 4 bases, with 13 bases between the two germline ends. Germline assignment: CDR1 SEHNR and CDR2 FQNEAQ (reference sequence). The CDR3 nucleotides are TGTGCCAGCAGCTTAGAGGCGGGGGAATCCTATGGCTACACCTTC. The encoded protein is CASSLEAGESYGYTF. Variable domain in full (rest from reference TRBV7-9 and TRBJ1-2): DTGVSQNPRHKITKRGQNVTFRCDPISEHNRLYWYRQTLGQGPEFLTYFQNEAQLEKSRLLSDRFSAERPKGSFSTLEIQRTEQGDSAMYLCASSLEAGESYGYTFGSGTRLTVV.

This sequence joins TRBV10-3 and TRBJ2-7; 8 bases align to TRBD1. This CDR3 spans 12 amino acids. J gave up 2 bases and V 9 bases, and 3 bases lay outside the gene matches. Germline V lookup: CDR1 ENHRY, CDR2 SYGVKD. The CDR3: CAIGQGTYEQYF. The DNA for the CDR3 is TGTGCCATAGGACAGGGTACCTACGAGCAGTACTTC.

V is TRBV3-1 (or the pseudogene TRBV3-2) and J is TRBJ2-1; D perhaps matches TRBD1 (5 bases). The CDR3 is 21 residues long. Per germline, CDR1 LGHDT and CDR2 YNNKEL (reference sequence). V was pared by 2 bases and J by 5 bases, with 31 bases between. This chain's CDR3 is CASSQYHPGFSAGPRDNEQFF. As DNA, the CDR3 is TGTGCCAGCAGCCAATATCATCCCGGCTTTTCTGCTGGCCCCAGGGACAATGAGCAGTTCTTC.

The rearrangement joins TRBV4-3 to TRBJ2-2; the D is unclear. V was trimmed by 1 base and J by 0 bases, leaving 6 bases between them. The CDR3 length is 15 residues. CDR1 is LGHNA and CDR2 is YSLEER in the germline V gene. The chain's CDR3 is CASSQVGTNTGELFF. DNA for the CDR3: TGCGCCAGCAGCCAAGTTGGCACGAACACCGGGGAGCTGTTTTTT.

The rearrangement uses TRBV12-3 or TRBV12-4 and TRBJ2-5; unclear D gene. The CDR3 is 13 residues long. V shed 6 bases and J shed 1 base, with 9 bases lying between them. CDR3 nucleotide sequence: TGTGCCAGCAGCTCGCAGATCCAAGAGACCCAGTACTTC. Encoded protein: CASSSQIQETQYF.